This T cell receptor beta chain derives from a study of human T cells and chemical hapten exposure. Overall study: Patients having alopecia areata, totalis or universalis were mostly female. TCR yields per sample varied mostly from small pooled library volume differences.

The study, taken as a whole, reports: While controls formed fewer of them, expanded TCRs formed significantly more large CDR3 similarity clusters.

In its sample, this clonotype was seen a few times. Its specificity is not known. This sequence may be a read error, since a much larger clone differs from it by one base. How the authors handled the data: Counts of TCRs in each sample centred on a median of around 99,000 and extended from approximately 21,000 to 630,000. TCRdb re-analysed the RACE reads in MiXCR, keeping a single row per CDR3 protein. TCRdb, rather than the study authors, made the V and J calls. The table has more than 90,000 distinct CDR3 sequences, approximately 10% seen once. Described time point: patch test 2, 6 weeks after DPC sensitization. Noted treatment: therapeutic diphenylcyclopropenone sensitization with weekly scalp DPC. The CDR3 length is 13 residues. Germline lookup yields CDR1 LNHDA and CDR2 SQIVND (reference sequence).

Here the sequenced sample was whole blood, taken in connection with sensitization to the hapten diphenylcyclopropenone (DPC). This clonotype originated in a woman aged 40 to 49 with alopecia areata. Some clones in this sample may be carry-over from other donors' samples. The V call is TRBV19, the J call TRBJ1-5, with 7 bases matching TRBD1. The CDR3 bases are TGTGCCACCTCCGACAGGGCTCTGCAGCCCCGGCATTTT. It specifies CATSDRALQPRHF.